A single sample is the source of the 13 T cell receptor beta chains below, sequenced in a study of blood T cell repertoires in COVID-19. The data were produced by immunoSEQ multiplex PCR, yet TCRdb's version contains in-frame clones alone and is incomplete. The sample holds 130,000 to 150,000 clones; about 80% are singletons and the top ten take about 4%. Material: peripheral blood. Receptors were obtained from a man aged 70-80 years who had recovered from COVID-19.

The rearrangement uses TRBV10-1 and TRBJ2-1, with 11 positions matching TRBD2. The junction had 9 bases not matched to a gene; V was cut back by 6 bases and J by 5 bases. CDR1 is WNHNN, CDR2 SYGVQD, per germline (reference sequence). This CDR3 comprises 16 residues. The CDR3 DNA is TGCGCCAGCAGCCCTAAGACTAGCGGGGCCAACAATGAGCAGTTCTTC. Translating gives CASSPKTSGANNEQFF.

DNA for the CDR3: TGTGCCAGCAGGACGACAGGGGGCTGGGCTTTCTTT. Protein sequence: CASRTTGGWAFF. This rearrangement joins TRBV7-9 to TRBJ1-1, with 10 nucleotides matching TRBD1. The length of the CDR3 is 12 residues. V shed 6 bases, J shed 11 bases, and the junction held 6 bases outside the gene matches. In germline, CDR1 is SEHNR, CDR2 FQNEAQ (reference sequence).

V and J are TRBV19 and TRBJ2-7; D is possibly TRBD2 (5 bases). The CDR3 extends over 13 amino acids. The germline V and J ends were trimmed by 6 bases and 2 bases, with 11 bases remaining between them. CDR1 is LNHDA, CDR2 SQIVND, per germline (reference sequence). As DNA, the CDR3 is TGTGCCAGTAGACACTGGGAGACCTACGAGCAGTACTTC. It codes for CASRHWETYEQYF.

This rearrangement joins TRBV7-3 to TRBJ2-1, with D possibly TRBD1 on 7 matching bases. The germline V and J ends were trimmed by 1 base and 0 bases, with 13 bases remaining between them. This CDR3 comprises 17 residues. Germline CDR1 is SGHTA and CDR2 is FQGTGA. The CDR3 reads CASSLIGGTDSYNEQFF. The CDR3, as DNA: TGTGCCAGCAGCTTAATAGGGGGGACAGACTCCTACAATGAGCAGTTCTTC. Full variable domain (rest looked up from reference TRBV7-3 and TRBJ2-1): GAGVSQTPSNKVTEKGKYVELRCDPISGHTALYWYRQSLGQGPEFLIYFQGTGAADDSGLPNDRFFAVRPEGSVSTLKIQRTERGDSAVYLCASSLIGGTDSYNEQFFGPGTRLTVL.

The chain uses TRBV7-3 and TRBJ1-2, with D possibly matching TRBD1 (5 bases). Germline V gene data show CDR1 as SGHTA and CDR2 as FQGTGA. V lost 5 bases, J lost 3 bases, and 10 bases lay in between. The CDR3 spans 13 residues. The CDR3 sequence is CASSPGTDYGYTF. CDR3 nucleotide sequence: TGTGCCAGCAGCCCTGGGACTGACTATGGCTACACCTTC. The full variable domain, in which reference TRBV7-3 and TRBJ1-2 provide the parts outside the CDR3, is GAGVSQTPSNKVTEKGKYVELRCDPISGHTALYWYRQSLGQGPEFLIYFQGTGAADDSGLPNDRFFAVRPEGSVSTLKIQRTERGDSAVYLCASSPGTDYGYTFGSGTRLTVV.

The chain recombines TRBV3-1 (or the pseudogene TRBV3-2) with TRBJ1-4; D unclear. CDR3 length equals 15 residues. The germline CDR1 and CDR2 sequences are LGHDT and YNNKEL (reference sequence). V was cut by 0 bases and J by 6 bases, with 11 bases left in between. CDR3 protein: CASSQDLGQDEKLFF. CDR3 nucleotide sequence: TGTGCCAGCAGCCAAGACCTGGGTCAGGATGAAAAACTGTTTTTT.

The CDR3 sequence: CASSRWTSGRLGEQFF. The CDR3 bases are TGTGCCAGCAGCCGATGGACTAGCGGGAGGCTGGGCGAGCAGTTCTTC. The chain is built from TRBV7-3 and TRBJ2-1; 14 positions agree with TRBD2. The CDR3 has 16 amino acids. The junction had 10 bases not matched to a gene; V was cut back by 5 bases and J by 10 bases. The germline V gene has CDR1 SGHTA and CDR2 FQGTGA.

A few counts support this clone. The genes are TRBV19 and TRBJ1-6; perhaps TRBD1 as D (6 bases). Germline V gene data show CDR1 as LNHDA and CDR2 as SQIVND (reference sequence). This CDR3 region has 16 residues. Trimming stripped 6 bases from V and 6 bases from J, with 18 bases between. This CDR3 reads CASSRTDLIFNSPLHF. The CDR3, as DNA: TGTGCCAGTAGCCGGACAGACTTAATCTTTAATTCACCCCTCCACTTT. The full variable domain, its missing parts supplied by reference TRBV19 and TRBJ1-6, is DGGITQSPKYLFRKEGQNVTLSCEQNLNHDAMYWYRQDPGQGLRLIYYSQIVNDFQKGDIAEGYSVSREKKESFPLTVTSAQKNPTAFYLCASSRTDLIFNSPLHFGNGTRLTVT.

In this sample, this clone turned up a few times. The chain joins TRBV19 to TRBJ1-2; D uncertain. The CDR3 has 15 residues. In germline, CDR1 is LNHDA, CDR2 SQIVND (reference sequence). Trimming took off 3 bases at V and 3 bases at J, with 14 bases between the two ends. DNA of the CDR3: TGTGCCAGTAGTATGAGAAGGGAGAGACACTATGGCTACACCTTC. Its translation is CASSMRRERHYGYTF.

The chain couples TRBV7-2 to TRBJ2-7; D gene uncertain. Germline CDR1 and CDR2: SGHTA and FQGNSA. Trimming took 5 bases from V and 4 from J, leaving 6 bases between them. This CDR3 spans 11 amino acids. The CDR3 nucleotides are TGTGCCAGCAGCCGTATTTACGAGCAGTACTTC. It yields the protein CASSRIYEQYF.

The V gene is TRBV3-1 (or the pseudogene TRBV3-2), the J gene TRBJ1-6; TRBD1 agrees at 9 bases. CDR1 is LGHDT and CDR2 is YNNKEL in the germline V gene (reference sequence). V lost 0 bases, J lost 10 bases, and 4 bases stayed unmatched. The CDR3 consists of 15 residues. The CDR3 loop is CASSQDWTGVSPLHF. CDR3 in DNA: TGTGCCAGCAGCCAAGATTGGACAGGGGTGTCACCCCTCCACTTT.

The chain couples TRBV2 to TRBJ2-1; 8 bases line up with TRBD2. In germline, CDR1 is SNHLY, CDR2 FYNNEI. The CDR3 has 16 residues. J was trimmed by 4 bases and V by 1 base; bases with no gene match: 6. The CDR3: CASSEVLLAAYNEQFF. The CDR3 bases are TGTGCCAGCAGTGAAGTCTTACTAGCGGCATACAATGAGCAGTTCTTC.

The J gene is TRBJ2-7, the V gene TRBV7-8, with a tentative D call TRBD1 (6 bases). V was clipped by 4 bases and J by 3 bases, with 10 bases between them. The CDR3 is 13 amino acids. CDR1 and CDR2 (germline): SGHVS, FQNEAQ. CDR3 DNA: TGTGCCAGCAGCTGGGGGCTAGACTACGAGCAGTACTTC. It translates to CASSWGLDYEQYF.